This TCR beta chain was found in a study of blood T cell repertoires in COVID-19 (dated by TCRdb to about 2020). The study in broad terms: Collaborator samples came from the United States, Italy and Spain and covered acute and convalescent phases of COVID-19. The prospective study material was composed of cDNA or gDNA derived from T cells, B-cell-depleted T cells, or PBMCs. Where available, HLA class I and class II types were obtained from metadata supplied by the sample provider rather than from assay-based typing. Deeply sampled blood TCRbeta repertoires from subjects exposed to, actively infected with, or recovered from COVID-19 were included in the dataset. The repertoires were released in a freely available public database intended as a resource for research on the immune response to SARS-CoV-2. The samples were drawn from the first 160 participants of the ongoing ImmuneRACE study and from over a thousand subjects provided by 6 global collaborators. The sample metadata nearly always contained a de-identified subject ID, COVID-19 status, age in years and sex.

The junction shows trimming of 11 bases on V and 14 bases on J, and the gene matches do not reach 23 bases of it. CDR3 length: 16 amino acids, cysteine to phenylalanine. Solely the CDR3 DNA is kept, with 48 bases framed from the first base. According to the germline V gene, CDR1 reads MGHDK and CDR2 reads SYGVNS. Participants in the prospective study were enrolled through a virtual design, were aged about 18 to 90 years, and lived in roughly 26 United States geographic areas. In the prospective study, cohorts were assigned on the basis of participant-reported clinical history obtained from a screening survey and a study questionnaire. Recovered participants in ImmuneRACE Cohort 3 were defined as having two consecutive negative NP/OP PCR tests, clearance from a healthcare professional, or resolution of symptoms. Each participant in the prospective study had whole blood, serum and a nasopharyngeal or oropharyngeal swab collected by mobile phlebotomists. Participants in the prospective study had the option to provide additional blood draws and questionnaires over an approximately two-month period. Prospective study blood samples were shipped either frozen or at room temperature before DNA extraction.

Summary of the overall study and its limitations: How much clinical and demographic metadata was included differed by source and by participant, and the metadata was provided uncurated.

The immunoSEQ Assay, a bias-controlled multiplex PCR, was used to amplify TCRbeta CDR3 regions from genomic DNA. Per the source publication's procedure: Within the assay, amplification of reference gene primers was used to estimate how many nucleated cells each sample contained. Sequence reads were collapsed and filtered to measure the absolute abundance of every unique TCRbeta CDR3 rearrangement. For each sample, productive Simpson clonality was calculated as the square root of Simpson's diversity index over productive rearrangements. In TCRdb, the immuneACCESS table is reduced to in-frame sequences with V and J assigned. These tables do not hold every clone; where another copy was compared, an unresolved V gene accounts for under half, and the others remain unexplained. V, J and clone size were drawn from that table, and D and trimming were deduced from the DNA. The sample profile shows 150,000 to 200,000 clones; roughly 84% of them were found once. Clones ranked in the top ten supply around 15% of the sample.

A remark on this clone: Its antigen remains unidentified. Per-base qualities were not stored, and no clone one base away is much larger.

Here the chain combines TRBV25-1 and TRBJ1-6; a stretch of 8 junction bases matches TRBD1. This TCR came from a man aged 50 to 59 who had recovered from COVID-19. The sequenced material came from PBMCs or T cells enriched from blood (not recorded which). The nucleotide sequence is TGTGCCTCTAGTACCCCCTGGGACAGGCGAATTCCGTCCCTCCACTTT. It codes for CASSTPWDRRIPSLHF. With the rest looked up from the reference TRBV25-1 and TRBJ1-6 genes rather than sequenced, the full variable domain is EADIYQTPRYLVIGTGKKITLECSQTMGHDKMYWYQQDPGMELHLIHYSYGVNSTEKGDLSSESTVSRIRTEHFPLTLESARPSHTSQYLCASSTPWDRRIPSLHFGNGTRLTVT.